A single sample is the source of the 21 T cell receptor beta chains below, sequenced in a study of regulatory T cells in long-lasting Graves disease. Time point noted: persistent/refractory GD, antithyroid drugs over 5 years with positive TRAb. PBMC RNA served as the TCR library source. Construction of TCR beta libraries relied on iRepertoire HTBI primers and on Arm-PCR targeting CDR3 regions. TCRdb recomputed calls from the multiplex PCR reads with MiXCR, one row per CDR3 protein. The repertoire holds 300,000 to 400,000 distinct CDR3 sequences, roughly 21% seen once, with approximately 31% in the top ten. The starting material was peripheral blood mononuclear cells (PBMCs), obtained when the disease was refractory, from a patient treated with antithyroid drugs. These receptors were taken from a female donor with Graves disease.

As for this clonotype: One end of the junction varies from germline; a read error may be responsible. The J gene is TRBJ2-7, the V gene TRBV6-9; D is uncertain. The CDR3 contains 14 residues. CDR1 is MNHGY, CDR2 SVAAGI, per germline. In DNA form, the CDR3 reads TGTGCCAGCAGTTACTCTGGCAGCCTTTACGAGCAGTGCTTC. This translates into CASSYSGSLYEQCF.

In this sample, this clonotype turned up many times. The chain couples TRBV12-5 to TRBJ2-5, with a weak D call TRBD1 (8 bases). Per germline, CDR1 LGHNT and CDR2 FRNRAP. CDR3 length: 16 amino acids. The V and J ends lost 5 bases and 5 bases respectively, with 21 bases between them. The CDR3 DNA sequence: TGTGCTAGTGGTGCCGGACAGGGAGGGGGTTTGGAGACCCAGTACTTC. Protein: CASGAGQGGGLETQYF. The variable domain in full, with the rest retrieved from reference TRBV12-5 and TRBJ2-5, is DARVTQTPRHKVTEMGQEVTMRCQPILGHNTVFWYRQTMMQGLELLAYFRNRAPLDDSGMPKDRFSAEMPDATLATLKIQPSEPRDSAVYFCASGAGQGGGLETQYFGPGTRLLVL.

The chain's CDR3 is CASSPTSGASYEQYF. The CDR3 coding sequence is TGTGCCAGCAGCCCGACTAGCGGGGCTTCCTACGAGCAGTACTTC. The V call is TRBV7-9, the J call TRBJ2-7; 11 bases agree with TRBD2. The junction had 4 bases not matched to a gene; V was cut back by 5 bases and J by 1 base. This CDR3 has 15 residues. Germline values: CDR1 SEHNR, CDR2 FQNEAQ (reference sequence).

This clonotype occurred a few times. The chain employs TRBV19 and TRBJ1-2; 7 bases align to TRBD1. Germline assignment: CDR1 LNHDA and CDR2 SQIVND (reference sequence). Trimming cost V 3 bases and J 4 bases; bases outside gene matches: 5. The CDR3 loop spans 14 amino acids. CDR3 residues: CASSIPGQIYGYTF. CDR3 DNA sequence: TGTGCCAGTAGTATTCCGGGACAGATCTATGGCTACACCTTC. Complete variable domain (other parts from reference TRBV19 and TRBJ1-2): DGGITQSPKYLFRKEGQNVTLSCEQNLNHDAMYWYRQDPGQGLRLIYYSQIVNDFQKGDIAEGYSVSREKKESFPLTVTSAQKNPTAFYLCASSIPGQIYGYTFGSGTRLTVV.

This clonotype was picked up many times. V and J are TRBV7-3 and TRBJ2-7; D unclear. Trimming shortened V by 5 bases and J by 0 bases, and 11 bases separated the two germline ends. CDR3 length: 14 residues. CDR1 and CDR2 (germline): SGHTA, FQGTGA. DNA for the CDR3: TGTGCCAGCAGCCCGACCGAGTTCTCCTACGAGCAGTACTTC. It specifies CASSPTEFSYEQYF.

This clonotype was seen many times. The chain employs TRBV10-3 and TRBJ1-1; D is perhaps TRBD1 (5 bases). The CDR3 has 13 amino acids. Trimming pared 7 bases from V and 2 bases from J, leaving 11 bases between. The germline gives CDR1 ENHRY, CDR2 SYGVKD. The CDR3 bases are TGTGCCATCACCGGGACGGGTAACACTGAAGCTTTCTTT. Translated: CAITGTGNTEAFF.

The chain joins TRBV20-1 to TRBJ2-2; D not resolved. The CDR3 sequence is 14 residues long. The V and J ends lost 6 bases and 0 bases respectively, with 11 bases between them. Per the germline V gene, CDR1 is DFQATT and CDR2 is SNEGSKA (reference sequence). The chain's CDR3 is CSAQWVSNTGELFF. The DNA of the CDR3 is TGCAGTGCCCAGTGGGTTTCGAACACCGGGGAGCTGTTTTTT.

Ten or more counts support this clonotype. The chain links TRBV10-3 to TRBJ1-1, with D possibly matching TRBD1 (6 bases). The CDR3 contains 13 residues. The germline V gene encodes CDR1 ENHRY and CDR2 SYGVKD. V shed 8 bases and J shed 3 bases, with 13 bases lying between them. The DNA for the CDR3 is TGTGCCATCCGAACAGGGATCGACACTGAAGCTTTCTTT. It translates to CAIRTGIDTEAFF.

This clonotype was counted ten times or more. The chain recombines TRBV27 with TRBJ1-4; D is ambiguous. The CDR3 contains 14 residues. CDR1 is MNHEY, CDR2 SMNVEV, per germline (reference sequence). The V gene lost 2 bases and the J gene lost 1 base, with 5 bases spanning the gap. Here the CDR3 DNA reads TGTGCCAGCAGTTTAACGAGAACTAATGAAAAACTGTTTTTT. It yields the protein CASSLTRTNEKLFF.

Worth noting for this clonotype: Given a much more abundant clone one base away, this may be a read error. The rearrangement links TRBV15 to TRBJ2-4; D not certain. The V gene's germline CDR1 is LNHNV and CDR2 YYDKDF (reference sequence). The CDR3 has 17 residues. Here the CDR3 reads CATSREPLAVAKSIQYF. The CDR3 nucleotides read TGTGCCACCAGCAGAGAACCCCTGGCAGTAGCCAAAAGCATTCAGTACTTC.

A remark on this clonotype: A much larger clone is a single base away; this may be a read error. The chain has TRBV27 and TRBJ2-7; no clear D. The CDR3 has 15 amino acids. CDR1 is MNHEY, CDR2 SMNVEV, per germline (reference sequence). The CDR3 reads CVSSRPSVGIYEQYF. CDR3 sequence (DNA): TGTGTCAGCAGTCGACCCAGTGTCGGAATCTACGAGCAGTACTTC.

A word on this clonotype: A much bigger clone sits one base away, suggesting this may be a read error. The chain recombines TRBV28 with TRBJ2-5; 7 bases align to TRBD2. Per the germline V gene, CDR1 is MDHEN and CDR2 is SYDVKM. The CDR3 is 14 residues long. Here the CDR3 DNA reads TGTGTCAGCGGCGGTCTAGCGGCACAAGAGACCCAGTACTTC. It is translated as CVSGGLAAQETQYF.

The CDR3 region is CASSTRTSGAETQYF. CDR3 nucleotides: TGTGCCAGCAGCACCCGGACTAGCGGGGCAGAGACCCAGTACTTC. The gene calls are TRBV7-9 and TRBJ2-5; 12 nucleotides align to TRBD2. Germline lookup yields CDR1 SEHNR and CDR2 FQNEAQ (reference sequence). The CDR3 is made up of 15 amino acids. V lost 5 bases, J lost 4 bases, and 5 bases stayed unmatched. Variable domain in full (rest from reference TRBV7-9 and TRBJ2-5): DTGVSQNPRHKITKRGQNVTFRCDPISEHNRLYWYRQTLGQGPEFLTYFQNEAQLEKSRLLSDRFSAERPKGSFSTLEIQRTEQGDSAMYLCASSTRTSGAETQYFGPGTRLLVL.

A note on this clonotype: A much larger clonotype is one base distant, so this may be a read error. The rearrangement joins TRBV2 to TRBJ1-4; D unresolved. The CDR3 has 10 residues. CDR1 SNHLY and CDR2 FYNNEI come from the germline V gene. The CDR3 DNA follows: TGTGCCAGCAGGGGTGAAAAACTGGTTTTT. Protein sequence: CASRGEKLVF.

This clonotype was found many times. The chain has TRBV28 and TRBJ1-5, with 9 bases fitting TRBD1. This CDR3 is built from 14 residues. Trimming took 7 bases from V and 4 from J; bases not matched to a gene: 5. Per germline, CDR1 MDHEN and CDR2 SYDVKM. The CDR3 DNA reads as TGTGCCAGCACCGGGGACAGGGAAAATCAGCCCCAGCATTTT. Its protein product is CASTGDRENQPQHF.

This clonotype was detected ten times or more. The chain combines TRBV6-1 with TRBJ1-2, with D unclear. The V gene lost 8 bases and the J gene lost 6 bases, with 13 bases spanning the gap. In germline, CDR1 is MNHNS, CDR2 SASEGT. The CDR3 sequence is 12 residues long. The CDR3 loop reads CASGRARDGYTF. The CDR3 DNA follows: TGTGCCAGCGGCAGAGCGAGGGATGGCTACACCTTC.

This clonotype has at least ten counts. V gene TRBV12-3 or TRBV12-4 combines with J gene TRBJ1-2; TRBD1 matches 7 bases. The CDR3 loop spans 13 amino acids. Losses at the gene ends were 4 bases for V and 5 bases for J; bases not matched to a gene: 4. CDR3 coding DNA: TGTGCCAGCAGTTCCGCACAGGGGTATGGCTACACCTTC. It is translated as CASSSAQGYGYTF.

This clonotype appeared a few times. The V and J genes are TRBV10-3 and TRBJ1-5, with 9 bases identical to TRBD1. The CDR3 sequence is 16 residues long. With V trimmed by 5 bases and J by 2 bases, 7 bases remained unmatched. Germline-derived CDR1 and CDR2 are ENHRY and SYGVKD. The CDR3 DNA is TGTGCCATCAGTCAGACAGGGGGTTTGGGCAATCAGCCCCAGCATTTT. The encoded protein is CAISQTGGLGNQPQHF.

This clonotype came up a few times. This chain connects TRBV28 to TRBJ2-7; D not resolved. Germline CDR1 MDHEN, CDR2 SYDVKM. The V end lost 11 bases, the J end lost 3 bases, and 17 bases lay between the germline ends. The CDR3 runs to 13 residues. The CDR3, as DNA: TGTGCCTCCACCCAACATCTCGACTACGAGCAGTACTTC. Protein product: CASTQHLDYEQYF. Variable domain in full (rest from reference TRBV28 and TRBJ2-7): DVKVTQSSRYLVKRTGEKVFLECVQDMDHENMFWYRQDPGLGLRLIYFSYDVKMKEKGDIPEGYSVSREKKERFSLILESASTNQTSMYLCASTQHLDYEQYFGPGTRLTVT.

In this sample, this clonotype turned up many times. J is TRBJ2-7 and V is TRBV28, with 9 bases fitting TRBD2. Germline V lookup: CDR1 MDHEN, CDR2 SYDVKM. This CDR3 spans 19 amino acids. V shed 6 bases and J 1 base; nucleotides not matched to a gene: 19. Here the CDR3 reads CASRPPQDNIAGASYEQYF. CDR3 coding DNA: TGTGCCAGCAGACCGCCGCAGGACAACATAGCGGGAGCGTCCTACGAGCAGTACTTC.

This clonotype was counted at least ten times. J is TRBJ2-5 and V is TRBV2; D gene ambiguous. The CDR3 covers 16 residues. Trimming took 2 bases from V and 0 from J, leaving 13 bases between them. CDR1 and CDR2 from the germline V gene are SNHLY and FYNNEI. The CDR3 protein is CASSEIFGRHQETQYF. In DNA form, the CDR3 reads TGTGCCAGCAGTGAAATCTTCGGACGGCACCAAGAGACCCAGTACTTC. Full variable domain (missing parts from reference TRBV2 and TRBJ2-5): EPEVTQTPSHQVTQMGQEVILRCVPISNHLYFYWYRQILGQKVEFLVSFYNNEISEKSEIFDDQFSVERPDGSNFTLKIRSTKLEDSAMYFCASSEIFGRHQETQYFGPGTRLLVL.